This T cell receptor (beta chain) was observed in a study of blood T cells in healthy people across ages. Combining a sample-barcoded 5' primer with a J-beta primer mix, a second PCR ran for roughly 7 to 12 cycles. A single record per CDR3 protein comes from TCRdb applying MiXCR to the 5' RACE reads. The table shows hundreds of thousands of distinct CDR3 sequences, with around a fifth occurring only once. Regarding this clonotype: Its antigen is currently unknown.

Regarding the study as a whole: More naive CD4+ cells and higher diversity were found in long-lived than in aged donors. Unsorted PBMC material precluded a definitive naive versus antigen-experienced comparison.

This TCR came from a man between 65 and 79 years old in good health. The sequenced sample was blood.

Written as DNA, the CDR3 is TGCAGCGTTGAAGATGGCCAAGGGGTCGGGGAGACCCAGTACTTC. Protein product: CSVEDGQGVGETQYF. The chain carries TRBV29-1 and TRBJ2-5; D may be TRBD1 (5 bases). V was shortened by 0 bases and J by 5 bases, with 16 bases between the two germline ends. CDR3 size: 15 residues. Germline CDR1 and CDR2: SQVTM and ANQGSEA.